This T cell receptor (beta chain) stems from a study of blood T cells in healthy people across ages. Trimming stripped 4 bases from V and 3 bases from J, with 18 bases between. CDR3 length: 16 amino acids. The germline V gene encodes CDR1 SEHNR and CDR2 FQNEAQ (reference sequence). The use of a sample-barcoded 5' primer and a J-beta primer mix characterized a second PCR of about 7 to 12 cycles. TCRdb reanalysed the 5' RACE reads using MiXCR and keeps one entry per CDR3 protein. The sample includes some 1.5 million distinct CDR3 sequences, roughly two fifths of them seen just once. The V call is TRBV7-9, the J call TRBJ1-1; D remains unclear. The specimen was blood. The TCR originated in a young woman in good health. CDR3 nucleotide sequence: TGTGCCAGCAGCTCCAGTCCCCGTTCATTGGACACTGAAGCTTTCTTT. Protein product: CASSSSPRSLDTEAFF.